This T cell receptor beta chain emerged from a study of T cells after yellow fever vaccination. Study-wide results and caveats: Repertoires sorted by FACS could include abundant clonotypes that are contaminants from the bulk population.

Note on this clonotype: The antigen is undetermined.

This CDR3 comprises 14 residues. J lost 4 bases, V lost 6 bases, and 7 bases had no gene match. TCRdb reprocessed the 5' RACE reads via MiXCR and lists one record per CDR3 protein. The table lists some 390,000 distinct CDR3 sequences, about 19% of them singletons. The specimen comprised PBMCs, sampled before the yellow fever booster vaccination. This TCR was sampled from a young man who received the YFV17D yellow fever vaccine. The V and J genes are TRBV12-3 or TRBV12-4 and TRBJ2-7; TRBD1 agrees at 9 bases. The CDR3 region is CASSDGTGSYEQYF. In DNA form, the CDR3 reads TGTGCCAGCAGCGACGGGACAGGGTCTTACGAGCAGTACTTC.